This TCR beta chain was recovered during a study of blood T cell repertoires in COVID-19. As for the study in general: Sites in the United States, Italy and Spain provided acute and convalescent COVID-19 samples. PBMCs, B-cell-depleted T cells, or T cells were the source of the cDNA or gDNA that made up the material.

This clone has just a few counts. Trimming at V came to 1 base and at J to 8 bases, leaving 8 bases not matched to a gene. CDR3 length: 15 residues. Germline-derived CDR1 and CDR2 are SNHLY and FYNNEI. Seattle enrolled patients during active infection and tracked them longitudinally. Original analysis: Researchers report that nucleated cell counts were estimated from reference gene primer amplification. The table came from immunoSEQ multiplex PCR; TCRdb's copy has only in-frame clones and leaves some out. V, J and clone size are taken as reported in that table, and D and trimming were inferred from the DNA itself. Found here are approximately 80,000 clones, about 85% of them singletons; the top ten hold approximately 2.8%.

Source material: peripheral blood. The chain has TRBV2 and TRBJ1-2; 9 nucleotides line up with TRBD1. The TCR sequence derives from a woman aged 80 or over with COVID-19, enrolled during active disease. The CDR3 reads CASSEVLQGARGYTF. CDR3 coding DNA: TGTGCCAGCAGTGAAGTATTACAGGGGGCGAGAGGCTACACCTTC.